The 21 T cell receptor beta chains in this list originate from one sample, sequenced in a study of Ad26.COV2.S vaccination and SARS-CoV-2 variants (dated by TCRdb to the early 2020s). Explained via the paper, the treatment or condition label denotes: 19 received Ad26.COV2.S at low or high dose, single or two shots; roughly five received placebo; per-sample allocation not given. Repertoires of vaccine and placebo recipients were sequenced from samples collected on day 63 after the first injection. Libraries were constructed by the immunoSEQ multiplex PCR assay. TCRdb carries this immuneACCESS record with in-frame sequences only. Its versions omit some clonotypes, under half of them owing to an unresolved V gene in the studies checked, with the rest unexplained. In all, the sample holds 300,000 to 350,000 clones, and 86% of those were seen once. The top ten hold roughly 2.1% of the sample. Sequenced here: peripheral blood, sampled in a trial of Ad26.COV2.S vaccine versus placebo. Receptors originate from a person aged 18 to 59 who received the Ad26.COV2.S COVID-19 vaccine or a placebo.

The chain combines TRBV2 with TRBJ2-1; 9 nucleotides agree with TRBD1. From germline, CDR1 is SNHLY and CDR2 FYNNEI. V lost 6 bases and J lost 3; bases outside the gene matches: 6. The CDR3 is 15 amino acids. The DNA of the CDR3 is TGTGCCAGCAGGGGAGACAGGGGGAACTACAATGAGCAGTTCTTC. Translated, it gives CASRGDRGNYNEQFF.

The chain combines TRBV5-6 with TRBJ1-3, with D possibly matching TRBD1 (6 bases). Trimming shortened V by 2 bases and J by 4 bases, and 13 bases separated the two germline ends. The CDR3 has 15 amino acids. Germline V gene lookup returns CDR1 SGHDT and CDR2 YYEEEE. The CDR3 sequence is CASSFFQGIGNTIYF. The DNA of the CDR3 is TGTGCCAGCAGCTTTTTTCAGGGGATCGGAAACACCATATATTTT.

CDR3 sequence: CASSQDRGTVNGYTF. The DNA of the CDR3 is TGTGCCAGCAGCCAAGACCGAGGGACAGTGAACGGCTACACCTTC. V usage is TRBV3-1 (or the pseudogene TRBV3-2) and J usage is TRBJ1-2, with 7 bases aligning to TRBD1. The CDR3 has 15 amino acids. Trimming cost V 0 bases and J 8 bases; bases outside gene matches: 9. The germline V gene encodes CDR1 LGHDT and CDR2 YNNKEL (reference sequence).

V usage is TRBV2 and J usage is TRBJ1-5; D ambiguous. Germline V lookup: CDR1 SNHLY, CDR2 FYNNEI. V was pared by 7 bases and J by 3 bases, with 13 bases between. This CDR3 contains 14 residues. CDR3 loop: CASNGQDINQPQHF. The DNA for the CDR3 is TGTGCCAGCAATGGGCAGGATATCAATCAGCCCCAGCATTTT.

The chain recombines TRBV10-2 with TRBJ1-2; D remains unclear. CDR1 is WSHSY, CDR2 SAAADI, per germline. V was pared by 8 bases and J by 7 bases, with 8 bases between. This CDR3 contains 10 residues. CDR3 DNA: TGCGCCAGCTACGAAACTGGCTACACCTTC. It yields the protein CASYETGYTF.

CDR3 in amino acids: CASSLQLNTEAFF. CDR3 bases: TGTGCCAGCAGTCTACAGCTGAACACTGAAGCTTTCTTT. The genes are TRBV6-2 or TRBV6-3 and TRBJ1-1, with D unclear. Trimming took 5 bases from V and 0 from J, leaving 7 bases between them. There are 13 residues in the CDR3. The germline gives CDR1 MNHEY, CDR2 SVGEGT.

This clone occurred once. This chain connects TRBV6-5 to TRBJ1-2; D not resolved. Trimming cost V 6 bases and J 2 bases, with 10 bases left between them. Germline CDR1 MNHEY, CDR2 SVGAGI. The length of the CDR3 is 13 residues. CDR3 nucleotide sequence: TGTGCCAGCAGAAGGGCCGAGAACTATGGCTACACCTTC. As protein: CASRRAENYGYTF.

This chain connects TRBV27 to TRBJ1-1; D gene ambiguous. Trimming removed 3 bases at V and 1 base at J, with 6 bases between. This CDR3 region has 13 residues. Looked up from germline, CDR1 is MNHEY and CDR2 is SMNVEV (reference sequence). CDR3 region: CASSFMANTEAFF. In nucleotides, the CDR3 is TGTGCCAGCAGTTTTATGGCGAACACTGAAGCTTTCTTT.

The V call is TRBV5-1, the J call TRBJ2-2; 8 bases agree with TRBD1. The germline gives CDR1 SGHRS, CDR2 YFSETQ. V lost 3 bases and J lost 3; bases outside the gene matches: 4. This CDR3 region has 15 residues. The CDR3 protein is CASSWTGSDTGELFF. The CDR3, as DNA: TGCGCCAGCAGCTGGACAGGGTCGGACACCGGGGAGCTGTTTTTT.

The chain carries TRBV5-1 and TRBJ2-6; D is uncertain. Trimming left V 2 bases short and J 0 bases short, with 6 bases between. This CDR3 contains 15 residues. Germline assignment: CDR1 SGHRS and CDR2 YFSETQ. In DNA, the CDR3 is TGCGCCAGCAGCTTCCTCAACTCTGGGGCCAACGTCCTGACTTTC. Amino acid sequence: CASSFLNSGANVLTF.

V is TRBV3-1 (or the pseudogene TRBV3-2) and J is TRBJ1-4, with 7 bases identical to TRBD1. Trimming at V came to 0 bases and at J to 3 bases, leaving 4 bases not matched to a gene. Germline loops: CDR1 LGHDT, CDR2 YNNKEL (reference sequence). There are 16 residues in the CDR3. The CDR3 nucleotides read TGTGCCAGCAGCCAAGATTCCGGGACAGCTAATGAAAAACTGTTTTTT. Protein: CASSQDSGTANEKLFF.

This chain links TRBV5-1 with TRBJ1-1; the D gene is possibly TRBD1 (6 bases). The length of the CDR3 is 15 residues. Germline assignment: CDR1 SGHRS and CDR2 YFSETQ. V was clipped by 0 bases and J by 5 bases, with 14 bases between them. CDR3: CASSLDRPGVTEAFF. CDR3 nucleotides: TGCGCCAGCAGCTTGGATCGGCCAGGGGTGACTGAAGCTTTCTTT.

The chain carries TRBV9 and TRBJ2-1; 10 nucleotides match TRBD1. Germline V gene data show CDR1 as SGDLS and CDR2 as YYNGEE. The junction had 9 bases not matched to a gene; V was cut back by 2 bases and J by 1 base. The CDR3 extends over 18 amino acids. This CDR3 reads CASSVGLGQGKSYNEQFF. The DNA for the CDR3 is TGTGCCAGCAGCGTGGGGTTGGGACAGGGGAAATCCTACAATGAGCAGTTCTTC.

This clone was seen a single time. The rearrangement links TRBV5-6 to TRBJ1-2; D gene unclear. The CDR3 loop spans 14 amino acids. With 4 bases removed from V and 1 base from J, the gap between germline ends came to 11 bases. Germline V gene data show CDR1 as SGHDT and CDR2 as YYEEEE. The CDR3: CASSVGRSNYGYTF. As DNA, the CDR3 is TGTGCCAGCAGCGTAGGACGCAGTAACTATGGCTACACCTTC.

The rearrangement uses TRBV19 and TRBJ2-5, with D possibly being TRBD1 (6 bases). Germline lookup yields CDR1 LNHDA and CDR2 SQIVND (reference sequence). Trimming shortened V by 4 bases and J by 2 bases, and 11 bases separated the two germline ends. This CDR3 has 14 residues. The CDR3: CASSTQGGQETQYF. The CDR3 DNA reads as TGTGCCAGTAGTACACAGGGTGGTCAAGAGACCCAGTACTTC.

The chain combines TRBV15 with TRBJ2-7, with 10 bases identical to TRBD1. Germline V gene sequence: CDR1 LNHNV, CDR2 YYDKDF (reference sequence). The CDR3 is 14 residues long. V shed 6 bases, J shed 3 bases, and the junction held 5 bases outside the gene matches. In nucleotides, the CDR3 is TGTGCCACCAGTCAGACAGGGGGCTTCTACGAGCAGTACTTC. Protein: CATSQTGGFYEQYF. Full variable domain (rest looked up from reference TRBV15 and TRBJ2-7): DAMVIQNPRYQVTQFGKPVTLSCSQTLNHNVMYWYQQKSSQAPKLLFHYYDKDFNNEADTPDNFQSRRPNTSFCFLDIRSPGLGDTAMYLCATSQTGGFYEQYFGPGTRLTVT.

The gene calls are TRBV30 and TRBJ1-5, with D maybe TRBD1 (5 bases). The CDR3 extends over 13 amino acids. The germline V gene has CDR1 GTSNPN and CDR2 SVGIG (reference sequence). V was clipped by 0 bases and J by 5 bases, with 8 bases between them. CDR3 protein: CAWSVVGHQPQHF. The CDR3 DNA reads as TGTGCCTGGAGTGTTGTGGGGCATCAGCCCCAGCATTTT. The full variable domain, completed using reference TRBV30 and TRBJ1-5, is SQTIHQWPATLVQPVGSPLSLECTVEGTSNPNLYWYRQAAGRGLQLLFYSVGIGQISSEVPQNLSASRPQDRQFILSSKKLLLSDSGFYLCAWSVVGHQPQHFGDGTRLSIL.

The V and J genes are TRBV6-4 and TRBJ1-6; D unresolved. CDR1 MRHNA and CDR2 SNTAGT come from the germline V gene. The CDR3 is 18 amino acids. Deletions cut 2 bases from V and 8 bases from J, with 22 bases between. The CDR3 here is CASSDIGRSPLIDSPLHF. The CDR3 DNA reads as TGTGCCAGCAGTGACATAGGGAGGTCTCCCCTCATTGATTCACCCCTCCACTTT.

The rearrangement joins TRBV12-2 to TRBJ1-1. TRBV12-2 is assigned pseudogene status. CDR3 length: 16 residues. The CDR3 DNA reads as TGTGCAAGTCGCCGTAGGGCAGACGGGATGAACACTGAAGCTTTCTTT. Amino acids: CASRRRADGMNTEAFF.

The chain uses TRBV5-1 and TRBJ1-1, with 8 positions matching TRBD1. There are 15 residues in the CDR3. CDR1 is SGHRS, CDR2 YFSETQ, per germline. The V segment lost 0 bases and the J segment 0 bases; nucleotides outside the gene matches: 1. The CDR3 DNA is TGCGCCAGCAGCTTGGACAGGGGGATGAACACTGAAGCTTTCTTT. The encoded protein is CASSLDRGMNTEAFF.

This clone has a single count. The chain employs TRBV2 and TRBJ2-7; perhaps TRBD2 as D (7 bases). The CDR3 has 16 amino acids. Trimming stripped 6 bases from V and 0 bases from J, with 18 bases between. The V gene's germline CDR1 is SNHLY and CDR2 FYNNEI. The CDR3 region is CASSKGGRGFSYEQYF. In nucleotides, the CDR3 is TGTGCCAGCAGCAAAGGGGGGCGGGGGTTCTCCTACGAGCAGTACTTC.